A selection of T cell receptor beta chains follows, all from one sample in a study of cytomegalovirus exposure and HLA in healthy donors. Produced via immunoSEQ multiplex PCR; TCRdb's table is partial and in-frame only. There are about 180,000 clones in the sample; 85% occur only once, and 1% lies in the top ten. The specimen sequenced was PBMCs. These receptors came from a boy between 2 and 10 years old in good health and CMV-seronegative. The CDR3 runs from the conserved cysteine through the conserved F or W. The D gene is left open where the match is weak. A row's size may be missing; if present it is once, few, many or a size class.

TRBV6-1	.	.	TRBJ2-1	CASSVAGSSYNEQFF	TGTGCCAGCAGTGTGGCGGGTAGCTCCTACAATGAGCAGTTCTTC
TRBV5-8	.	.	TRBJ1-1	CASSPIPGAEAFF	TGTGCCAGCAGCCCTATACCGGGAGCTGAAGCTTTCTTT
TRBV2	.	TRBD1	TRBJ1-2	CASSVGGTASYGYTF	TGTGCCAGCAGTGTCGGCGGGACAGCCTCGTATGGCTACACCTTC
TRBV7-9	.	.	TRBJ2-1	CASSSRTGSSYNEQFF	TGTGCCAGCAGCTCTCGGACGGGGAGCTCCTACAATGAGCAGTTCTTC
TRBV6-6	.	TRBD1	TRBJ1-5	CASSLPDRAFQPQHF	TGTGCCAGCAGTCTCCCCGACAGGGCTTTTCAGCCCCAGCATTTT
TRBV19	.	.	TRBJ1-1	CASSITNNPTEAFF	TGTGCCAGTAGTATAACTAACAACCCGACTGAAGCTTTCTTT
TRBV10-3	.	TRBD2	TRBJ2-2	CAIPKGGKNTGELFF	TGTGCCATTCCGAAGGGAGGGAAGAACACCGGGGAGCTGTTTTTT
TRBV27	.	.	TRBJ2-7	CASRAGAGEQYF	TGTGCCAGCAGGGCAGGGGCAGGCGAGCAGTACTTC
TRBV11-2	.	TRBD1	TRBJ2-1	CASSSPSGDRDYNEQFF	TGTGCCAGCAGCTCCCCCTCCGGGGACAGGGACTACAATGAGCAGTTCTTC
TRBV5-1	.	.	TRBJ2-3	CASSINGAAWGPDTQYF	TGCGCCAGCAGCATTAACGGGGCTGCCTGGGGGCCAGATACGCAGTATTTT
TRBV6-1	.	TRBD2	TRBJ2-3	CASSIGGASTDTQYF	TGTGCCAGCAGCATCGGGGGGGCCAGCACAGATACGCAGTATTTT
TRBV10-2	.	.	TRBJ2-7	CASSASLGYEQYF	TGCGCCAGCAGTGCTTCACTTGGCTACGAGCAGTACTTC
TRBV15	.	.	TRBJ1-3	CATSREVRDLSGNTIYF	TGTGCCACCAGCAGAGAAGTGCGGGACCTCTCTGGAAACACCATATATTTT
TRBV27	.	.	TRBJ1-3	CASSPGGEYSGNTIYF	TGTGCCAGCAGCCCTGGAGGGGAGTACTCTGGAAACACCATATATTTT
TRBV15	medium-sized	TRBD2	TRBJ2-7	CATSMGLAGAYEQYF	TGTGCCACCAGCATGGGACTAGCGGGAGCATACGAGCAGTACTTC
TRBV10-2	.	.	TRBJ1-1	CASSYRSEAFF	TGCGCCAGCAGTTACAGATCTGAAGCTTTCTTT
TRBV5-5	.	TRBD2	TRBJ2-1	CASTRTSAYNEQFF	TGTGCCAGCACACGGACTAGCGCCTACAATGAGCAGTTCTTC
TRBV27	.	TRBD2	TRBJ2-7	CASRTSGTYEQYF	TGTGCCAGCAGGACTAGCGGCACCTACGAGCAGTACTTC
TRBV5-4	.	.	TRBJ2-1	CASSLALNEQFF	TGTGCCAGCAGCTTGGCCCTCAATGAGCAGTTCTTC
TRBV28	.	TRBD2	TRBJ2-1	CASSLPPGGWDEQFF	TGTGCCAGCAGTCTGCCCCCCGGGGGGTGGGATGAGCAGTTCTTC
TRBV28	.	TRBD1	TRBJ2-1	CASRLTGVNYNEQFF	TGTGCCAGCAGACTGACAGGGGTGAACTACAATGAGCAGTTCTTC
TRBV19	.	.	TRBJ2-4	CASSIKQGEGKNIQYF	TGTGCCAGTAGTATAAAACAGGGAGAGGGCAAAAACATTCAGTACTTC
TRBV27	.	.	TRBJ1-4	CPMGGTNEKLFF	TGTCCCATGGGGGGTACTAATGAAAAACTGTTTTTT
TRBV6-5	few	.	TRBJ2-5	CASSYSQGGSQETQYF	TGTGCCAGCAGTTATTCGCAGGGGGGATCCCAAGAGACCCAGTACTTC
TRBV19	.	.	TRBJ1-3	CASSVTGVSGNTIYF	TGTGCCAGTAGTGTTACCGGGGTCTCTGGAAACACCATATATTTT
TRBV28	few	TRBD1	TRBJ1-4	CASSWTDRVDEKLFF	TGTGCCAGCAGCTGGACCGACAGGGTTGATGAAAAACTGTTTTTT
TRBV27	.	.	TRBJ2-5	CASSRTWPGETQYF	TGTGCCAGCAGTCGGACATGGCCTGGGGAGACCCAGTACTTC
TRBV6-5	.	TRBD1	TRBJ1-6	CATRTGGGLNSPLHF	TGTGCCACCCGGACAGGGGGGGGTTTAAATTCACCCCTCCACTTT
TRBV5-1	.	TRBD1	TRBJ1-4	CASSFGQGGEKLFF	TGCGCCAGCAGCTTCGGGCAGGGGGGAGAAAAACTGTTTTTT
TRBV27	few	TRBD1	TRBJ1-4	CASSYGTEGEFNEKLFF	TGTGCCAGCAGTTACGGGACAGAAGGGGAGTTTAATGAAAAACTGTTTTTT
TRBV15	.	TRBD1	TRBJ1-2	CATSRGQGSLVGYTF	TGTGCCACCAGCAGGGGACAGGGGTCTCTGGTAGGCTACACCTTC
TRBV5-1	.	.	TRBJ2-7	CASSFNAGYEQYF	TGCGCCAGCAGCTTTAATGCAGGGTACGAGCAGTACTTC
TRBV19	.	TRBD1	TRBJ1-1	CASSQGGNTEAFF	TGTGCCAGTAGCCAGGGGGGGAACACTGAAGCTTTCTTT
TRBV19	.	.	TRBJ1-1	CASSIQNTEAFF	TGTGCCAGTAGTATACAAAACACTGAAGCTTTCTTT
TRBV7-9	few	.	TRBJ1-5	CASSLGVGGMGNQPQHF	TGTGCCAGCAGCTTAGGCGTCGGGGGAATGGGCAATCAGCCCCAGCATTTT
TRBV7-8	.	TRBD2	TRBJ2-3	CASSLANTSGRGDTQYF	TGTGCCAGCAGCTTAGCAAACACTAGCGGGAGAGGAGATACGCAGTATTTT
TRBV30	once	.	TRBJ1-6	CAWDRPDRDKNSPLHF	TGTGCCTGGGATCGACCCGACCGGGACAAGAATTCACCCCTCCACTTT
TRBV5-1	.	.	TRBJ2-7	CASSSVGTAYEQYF	TGCGCCAGCAGCTCCGTCGGGACTGCCTACGAGCAGTACTTC
TRBV6-1	few	.	TRBJ1-1	CASSASVNTEAFF	TGTGCCAGCAGTGCATCAGTGAACACTGAAGCTTTCTTT
TRBV30	once	TRBD1	TRBJ2-7	CAWRAGTGTHEQYF	TGTGCCTGGAGGGCCGGGACAGGGACCCACGAGCAGTACTTC
TRBV29-1	.	.	TRBJ1-4	CSVAQGYEKLFF	TGCAGCGTTGCACAGGGCTATGAAAAACTGTTTTTT
TRBV12-2	once	.	TRBJ2-7	CASRLGQRLAGDLTEQYF	TGTGCAAGTCGCTTAGGGCAGCGATTAGCGGGAGATTTAACTGAGCAGTACTTC
TRBV28	.	.	TRBJ2-2	CASSLGGGTGELFF	TGTGCCAGCAGTTTGGGAGGGGGCACCGGGGAGCTGTTTTTT
TRBV2	.	.	TRBJ2-1	CASRGGLGGYNEQFF	TGTGCCAGCAGGGGGGGGCTAGGCGGGTACAATGAGCAGTTCTTC
TRBV5-4	.	TRBD1	TRBJ1-2	CASSTTTGDLYGYTF	TGTGCCAGCAGCACCACGACAGGGGACTTGTACGGCTACACCTTC
TRBV28	.	.	TRBJ2-7	CASSLGRAGAFDEQYF	TGTGCCAGCAGTTTGGGCAGGGCAGGGGCTTTCGACGAGCAGTACTTC
TRBV4-1	.	.	TRBJ1-3	CASSQIGQGPSGNTIYF	TGCGCCAGCAGCCAGATAGGCCAGGGTCCCTCTGGAAACACCATATATTTT
TRBV5-4	.	.	TRBJ1-6	CASSASTSSYNSPLHF	TGTGCCAGCAGCGCAAGCACGAGCTCCTATAATTCACCCCTCCACTTT
TRBV6-5	.	.	TRBJ1-5	CASSYGGVGQPQHF	TGTGCCAGCAGTTACGGAGGGGTCGGTCAGCCCCAGCATTTT
TRBV10-3	.	TRBD1	TRBJ1-3	CATLRDRSSGNTIYF	TGTGCCACGCTGCGGGACAGGAGCTCTGGAAACACCATATATTTT